Included here is one T cell receptor beta chain sequence, with context. No antigen is known for it. The input lacks base qualities; no much larger clone sits a single base away. This sample is drawn from a study of response to subunit inactivated influenza vaccine (dated by TCRdb to the late 2010s). Some background on the complete study: To follow how T cells responded to a trivalent subunit inactivated influenza vaccine, the researchers relied on deep quantitative profiling of the T cell receptor repertoire.

Via the germline V gene, CDR1 is MDHEN and CDR2 SYDVKM. The CDR3 has 18 amino acids, counting the end cysteine and phenylalanine. Here the CDR3 DNA is all that survives: 54 bases in frame from base 1. At the junction V is shortened by 6 bases and J by 1 base, with 25 bases in between. The library was generated by RT-PCR. Sequencing was performed on an Illumina HiSeq 2500. TCRdb reanalyzed the raw reads on its own, using fastp at Q25 for trimming and MiXCR for clone calling, and kept in-frame beta chains. Every CDR3 protein is listed once, alongside the most common genes and DNA of its rows. This sample lists fewer than 750,000 distinct CDR3 sequences; 12% to 15% were detected once. The top ten clones comprise around 10% of the sample. Study-level results and caveats: The authors suggested that each seasonal influenza vaccination may recruit only a limited number of new T cells.

The TCR was taken from a man aged 45-60 years who received an inactivated influenza vaccine. Donor details come from another sample of the same person, matched by shared clones. Sequences were derived from PBMCs from blood, sampled about 13 days after vaccination. The chain links TRBV28 with TRBJ2-7, with no confident D gene call. The CDR3 protein sequence reads: CASSPTIGRVRPSYEQYF. The nucleotides read TGTGCCAGCAGCCCCACCATAGGACGGGTCAGGCCGTCCTACGAGCAGTACTTC. When the CDR3 is completed using the reference TRBV28 and TRBJ2-7 genes on either side, the full variable domain is DVKVTQSSRYLVKRTGEKVFLECVQDMDHENMFWYRQDPGLGLRLIYFSYDVKMKEKGDIPEGYSVSREKKERFSLILESASTNQTSMYLCASSPTIGRVRPSYEQYFGPGTRLTVT.